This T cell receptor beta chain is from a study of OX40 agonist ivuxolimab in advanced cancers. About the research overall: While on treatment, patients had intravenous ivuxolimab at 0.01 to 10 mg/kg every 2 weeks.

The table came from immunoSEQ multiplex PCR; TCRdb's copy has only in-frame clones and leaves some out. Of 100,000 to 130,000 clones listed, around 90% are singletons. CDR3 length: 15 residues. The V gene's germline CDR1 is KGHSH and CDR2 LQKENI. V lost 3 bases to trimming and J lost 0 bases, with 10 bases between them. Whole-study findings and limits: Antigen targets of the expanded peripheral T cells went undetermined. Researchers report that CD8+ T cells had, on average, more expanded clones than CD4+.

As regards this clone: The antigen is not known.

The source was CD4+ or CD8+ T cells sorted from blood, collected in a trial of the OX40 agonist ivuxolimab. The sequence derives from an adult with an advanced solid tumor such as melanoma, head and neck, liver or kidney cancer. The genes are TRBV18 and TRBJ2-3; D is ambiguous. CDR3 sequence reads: CASSPGVDSTDTQYF. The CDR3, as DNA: TGTGCCAGCTCACCTGGTGTAGACAGCACAGATACGCAGTATTTT.